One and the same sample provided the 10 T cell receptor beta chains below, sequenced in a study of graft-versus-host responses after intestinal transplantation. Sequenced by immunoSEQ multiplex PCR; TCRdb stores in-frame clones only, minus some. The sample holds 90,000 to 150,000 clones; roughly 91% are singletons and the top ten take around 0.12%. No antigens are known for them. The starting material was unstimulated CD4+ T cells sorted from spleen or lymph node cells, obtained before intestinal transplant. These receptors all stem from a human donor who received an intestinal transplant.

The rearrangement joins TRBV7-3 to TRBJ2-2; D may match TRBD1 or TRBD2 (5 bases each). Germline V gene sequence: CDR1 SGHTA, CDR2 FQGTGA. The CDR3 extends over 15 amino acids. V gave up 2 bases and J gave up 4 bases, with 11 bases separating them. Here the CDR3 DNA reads TGTGCCAGCAGCTTAGGGGGTGGTGGCACCGGGGAGCTGTTTTTT. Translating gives CASSLGGGGTGELFF.

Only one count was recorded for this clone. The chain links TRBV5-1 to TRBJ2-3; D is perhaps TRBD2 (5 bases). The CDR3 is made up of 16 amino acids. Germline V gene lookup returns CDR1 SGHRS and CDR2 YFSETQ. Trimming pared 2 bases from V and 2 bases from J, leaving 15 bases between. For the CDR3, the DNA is TGCGCCAGCAGCTTCGAGCGAGGGAAAGACACAGATACGCAGTATTTT. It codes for CASSFERGKDTDTQYF.

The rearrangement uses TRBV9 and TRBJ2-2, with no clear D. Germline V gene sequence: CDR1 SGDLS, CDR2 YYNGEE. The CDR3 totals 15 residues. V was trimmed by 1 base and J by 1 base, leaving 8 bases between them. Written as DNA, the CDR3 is TGTGCCAGCAGCGTACGGTTTCAGAACACCGGGGAGCTGTTTTTT. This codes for CASSVRFQNTGELFF.

CDR3 DNA: TGTGCCAGCAGTTTCAGGGCCCAGCAGTTCTTC. Protein sequence: CASSFRAQQFF. V and J are TRBV28 and TRBJ2-1; D is possibly TRBD1 (5 bases). The ends were cut back, 3 bases at V and 11 bases at J, with 8 bases in the middle. This CDR3 contains 11 residues. Germline CDR1 reads MDHEN; CDR2 reads SYDVKM.

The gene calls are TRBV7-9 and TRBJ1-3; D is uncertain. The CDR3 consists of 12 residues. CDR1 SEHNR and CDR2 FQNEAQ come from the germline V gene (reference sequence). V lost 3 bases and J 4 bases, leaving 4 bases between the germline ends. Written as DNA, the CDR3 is TGTGCCAGCAGCTTGGAAGGAAACACCATATATTTT. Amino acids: CASSLEGNTIYF.

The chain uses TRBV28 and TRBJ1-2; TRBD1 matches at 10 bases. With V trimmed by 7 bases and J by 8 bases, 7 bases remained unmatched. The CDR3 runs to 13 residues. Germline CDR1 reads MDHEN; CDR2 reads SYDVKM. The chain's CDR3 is CASKETGGRGYTF. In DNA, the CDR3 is TGTGCCAGCAAAGAGACAGGGGGCCGAGGCTACACCTTC.

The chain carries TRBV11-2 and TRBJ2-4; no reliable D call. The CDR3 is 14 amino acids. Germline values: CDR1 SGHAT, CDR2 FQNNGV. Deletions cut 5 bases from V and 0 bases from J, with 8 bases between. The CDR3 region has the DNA TGTGCCAGCAGCCCTCAAACAGCCAAAAACATTCAGTACTTC. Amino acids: CASSPQTAKNIQYF.

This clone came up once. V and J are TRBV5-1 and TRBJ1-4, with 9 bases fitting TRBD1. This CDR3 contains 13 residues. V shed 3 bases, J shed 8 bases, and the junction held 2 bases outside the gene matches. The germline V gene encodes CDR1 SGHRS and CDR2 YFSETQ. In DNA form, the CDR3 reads TGCGCCAGCAGCTCGGACAGGGGCGAAAAACTGTTTTTT. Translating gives CASSSDRGEKLFF.

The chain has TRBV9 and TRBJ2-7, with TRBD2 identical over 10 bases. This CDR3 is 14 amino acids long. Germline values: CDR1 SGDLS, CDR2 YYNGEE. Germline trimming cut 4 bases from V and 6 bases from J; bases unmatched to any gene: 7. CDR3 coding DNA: TGTGCCAGCAGCCTTGAGCGGGAGGGTGTCGAGCAGTACTTC. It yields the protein CASSLEREGVEQYF.

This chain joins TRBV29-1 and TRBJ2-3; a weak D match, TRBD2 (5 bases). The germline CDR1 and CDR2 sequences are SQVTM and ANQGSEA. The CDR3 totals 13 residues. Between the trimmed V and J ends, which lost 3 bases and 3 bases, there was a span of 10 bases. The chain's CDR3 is CSVEERRTDTQYF. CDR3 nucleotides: TGCAGCGTTGAGGAGCGGAGAACAGATACGCAGTATTTT.